These 3 T cell receptor beta chains originate from one sample sequenced in a study of T cell responses to AZD1222 COVID-19 vaccine. Method: immunoSEQ multiplex PCR; TCRdb's copy keeps in-frame clones and lacks some. The repertoire has around 130,000 clones, over 75% of them found once; the top ten carry over 2.5%. Sequencing used peripheral blood, obtained on day 0 of AZD1222 vaccination. The receptors stem from an adult in good health.

J is TRBJ2-1 and V is TRBV27; TRBD1 is a possible D gene (5 bases). V was clipped by 5 bases and J by 6 bases, with 20 bases between them. Germline loops: CDR1 MNHEY, CDR2 SMNVEV (reference sequence). There are 16 residues in the CDR3. CDR3 sequence reads: CASSLLQGSFSNEQFF. DNA for the CDR3: TGTGCCAGCAGTCTGCTCCAGGGAAGTTTTTCCAATGAGCAGTTCTTC.

This chain links TRBV3-1 (or the pseudogene TRBV3-2) with TRBJ2-7, with TRBD1 identical over 7 bases. This CDR3 spans 14 amino acids. Germline-derived CDR1 and CDR2 are LGHDT and YNNKEL (reference sequence). Trimming removed 8 bases from V and 3 bases from J; junction bases left unmatched: 10. The CDR3 nucleotides read TGTGCCAGCTCAAACAGGGGTTTTGACTACGAGCAGTACTTC. Its translation is CASSNRGFDYEQYF.

The V call is TRBV11-3, the J call TRBJ1-1; TRBD1 might be the D (6 bases). The V gene lost 1 base and the J gene lost 5 bases, with 14 bases spanning the gap. Germline CDR1 is SGHNT and CDR2 is YENEEA. This CDR3 is built from 15 residues. The chain's CDR3 is CASSLGGGARTEAFF. The DNA for the CDR3 is TGTGCCAGCAGCTTAGGCGGGGGGGCTAGAACTGAAGCTTTCTTT.